The next 12 T cell receptor beta chains were all read from a single sample in a study of blood T cell repertoires in COVID-19. Sequencing used immunoSEQ multiplex PCR; TCRdb keeps in-frame clones, though not all of them. The sample carries tens of thousands of clones, roughly 84% recorded once. The source material was peripheral blood. Receptors were obtained from a man between 65 and 85 years old with acute or convalescent COVID-19.

The chain combines TRBV6-2 or TRBV6-3 with TRBJ2-1, with TRBD2 matching 7 bases. Germline V gene lookup returns CDR1 MNHEY and CDR2 SVGEGT. The CDR3 consists of 12 residues. The ends lost 6 bases at V and 9 bases at J; junction bases unmatched: 5. The CDR3 coding sequence is TGTGCCAGCAGCGGACTAGGGACTGAGCAGTTCTTC. Amino acids: CASSGLGTEQFF.

The V gene is TRBV6-2 or TRBV6-3, the J gene TRBJ2-7; TRBD2 is a possible D gene (6 bases). The V and J ends lost 5 bases and 3 bases respectively, with 17 bases between them. Germline CDR1 is MNHEY and CDR2 is SVGEGT. This CDR3 is built from 15 residues. This CDR3 is CASSIRDSQGYEQYF. The CDR3 region has the DNA TGTGCCAGCAGTATCCGGGACTCCCAAGGCTACGAGCAGTACTTC.

DNA for the CDR3: TGCAGCGCCGACAGGGGGCAAGGAACTGAAGCTTTCTTT. Its translation: CSADRGQGTEAFF. The chain is built from TRBV29-1 and TRBJ1-1; 10 bases fit TRBD1. The V gene end was trimmed by 7 bases and the J gene end by 5 bases; junction bases not matched to a gene: 7. The CDR3 is 13 amino acids. Per germline, CDR1 SQVTM and CDR2 ANQGSEA. Complete variable domain (other parts from reference TRBV29-1 and TRBJ1-1): SAVISQKPSRDICQRGTSLTIQCQVDSQVTMMFWYRQQPGQSLTLIATANQGSEATYESGFVIDKFPISRPNLTFSTLTVSNMSPEDSSIYLCSADRGQGTEAFFGQGTRLTVV.

The V call is TRBV16, the J call TRBJ2-3; 8 positions match TRBD1. This CDR3 contains 15 residues. Trimming took 4 bases from V and 5 from J; bases not matched to a gene: 8. Germline V CDR1 and CDR2: KGHSY, FQNENV. The CDR3 DNA follows: TGTGCCAGCAGCCTCCGACAGGGGAGAATAGATACGCAGTATTTT. It translates to CASSLRQGRIDTQYF.

This clone was observed a handful of times. This sequence joins TRBV25-1 and TRBJ2-2, with 12 nucleotides matching TRBD2. Germline assignment: CDR1 MGHDK and CDR2 SYGVNS. This CDR3 spans 15 amino acids. Trimming took 5 bases from V and 4 from J; bases not matched to a gene: 2. This chain's CDR3 is CASSWTSGVTGELFF. CDR3 sequence (DNA): TGTGCCAGCAGTTGGACTAGCGGGGTCACCGGGGAGCTGTTTTTT. Variable domain in full (rest from reference TRBV25-1 and TRBJ2-2): EADIYQTPRYLVIGTGKKITLECSQTMGHDKMYWYQQDPGMELHLIHYSYGVNSTEKGDLSSESTVSRIRTEHFPLTLESARPSHTSQYLCASSWTSGVTGELFFGEGSRLTVL.

The V gene is TRBV20-1, the J gene TRBJ2-7, with TRBD1 matching 8 bases. Germline lookup yields CDR1 DFQATT and CDR2 SNEGSKA (reference sequence). V shed 6 bases and J 5 bases; nucleotides not matched to a gene: 12. This CDR3 contains 14 residues. The CDR3 loop reads CSASTGGLKNEQYF. DNA for the CDR3: TGCAGTGCAAGTACAGGGGGTTTGAAAAACGAGCAGTACTTC.

V and J are TRBV10-1 and TRBJ1-2; 11 positions agree with TRBD1. Per germline, CDR1 WNHNN and CDR2 SYGVQD (reference sequence). CDR3 length equals 19 residues. The V segment lost 3 bases and the J segment 6 bases; nucleotides outside the gene matches: 18. The CDR3 region is CASSERGQGASRGWDGYTF. The CDR3 DNA reads as TGCGCCAGCAGTGAAAGAGGACAGGGGGCTAGTCGAGGATGGGATGGCTACACCTTC.

The chain employs TRBV7-2 and TRBJ1-6; possible D gene TRBD1, 6 bases. The germline gives CDR1 SGHTA, CDR2 FQGNSA. V was trimmed by 6 bases and J by 9 bases, leaving 18 bases between them. This CDR3 is built from 15 residues. CDR3: CASRPHTGISSPLHF. The CDR3 coding sequence is TGTGCCAGCAGACCCCATACAGGGATTAGTTCACCCCTCCACTTT.

This rearrangement joins TRBV9 to TRBJ2-3, with 10 bases matching TRBD2. There are 18 residues in the CDR3. From germline, CDR1 is SGDLS and CDR2 YYNGEE. V lost 3 bases to trimming and J lost 4 bases; unmatched junction nucleotides: 14. CDR3 nucleotide sequence: TGTGCCAGCAGCGCGACCGTGGCTAGCGGGGGAAGGGCAGATACGCAGTATTTT. Translated, it gives CASSATVASGGRADTQYF.

This chain connects TRBV28 to TRBJ2-1; maybe TRBD2 (5 bases). CDR1 MDHEN and CDR2 SYDVKM come from the germline V gene. The ends were cut back, 8 bases at V and 7 bases at J, with 9 bases in the middle. CDR3 length equals 11 residues. The CDR3 DNA follows: TGTGCCAGCGCGGGCCGGAATGAGCAGTTCTTC. Its protein is CASAGRNEQFF.

This chain's CDR3 is CATSDSRVHEQFF. The CDR3 coding sequence is TGTGCCACCAGTGATTCCAGGGTTCATGAGCAGTTCTTC. The J gene is TRBJ2-1, the V gene TRBV24-1; possible D gene TRBD1, 5 bases. V lost 2 bases, J lost 8 bases, and 9 bases lay in between. Per the germline V gene, CDR1 is KGHDR and CDR2 is SFDVKD. CDR3 length equals 13 residues.

This clone has only a few counts. The genes are TRBV18 and TRBJ1-2; the D gene is possibly TRBD1 (6 bases). CDR1 KGHSH and CDR2 LQKENI come from the germline V gene. The CDR3 runs 15 residues. Trimming took off 6 bases at V and 4 bases at J, with 18 bases between the two ends. In nucleotides, the CDR3 is TGTGCCAGCTCGAAAGCAGGGGAAGGGGCCTATGGCTACACCTTC. This encodes CASSKAGEGAYGYTF.